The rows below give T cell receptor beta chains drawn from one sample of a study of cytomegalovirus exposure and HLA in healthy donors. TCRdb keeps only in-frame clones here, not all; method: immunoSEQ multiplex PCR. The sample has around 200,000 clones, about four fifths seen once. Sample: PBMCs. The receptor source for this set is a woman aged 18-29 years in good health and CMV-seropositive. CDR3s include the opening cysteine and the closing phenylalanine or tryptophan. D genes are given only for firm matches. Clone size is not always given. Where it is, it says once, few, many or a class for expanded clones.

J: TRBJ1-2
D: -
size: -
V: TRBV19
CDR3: CASSARAYGYTF
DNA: TGTGCCAGTAGTGCCAGGGCCTATGGCTACACCTTC

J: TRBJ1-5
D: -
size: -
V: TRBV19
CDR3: CASRNRTVNQPQHF
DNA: TGTGCCAGTAGGAATAGGACAGTAAATCAGCCCCAGCATTTT

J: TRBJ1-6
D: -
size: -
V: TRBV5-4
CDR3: CASSLGGGLYNSPLHF
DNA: TGTGCCAGCAGCTTGGGGGGGGGCCTCTATAATTCACCCCTCCACTTT

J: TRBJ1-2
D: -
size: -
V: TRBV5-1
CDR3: CASSLGGENYGYTF
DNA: TGCGCCAGCAGCTTGGGGGGCGAAAACTATGGCTACACCTTC

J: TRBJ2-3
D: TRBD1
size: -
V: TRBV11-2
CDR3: CASRGLGYRGPDTQYF
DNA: TGTGCCAGCAGGGGGTTAGGCTACAGGGGACCAGATACGCAGTATTTT

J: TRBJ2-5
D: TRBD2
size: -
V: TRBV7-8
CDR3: CASSLRGLGVQTQYF
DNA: TGTGCCAGCAGCTTAAGGGGACTAGGGGTGCAGACCCAGTACTTC

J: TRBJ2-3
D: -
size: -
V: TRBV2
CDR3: CANLARSIADTQYF
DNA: TGTGCCAATTTAGCAAGGTCGATCGCAGATACGCAGTATTTT

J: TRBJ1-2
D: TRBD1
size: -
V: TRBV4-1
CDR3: CASSQVGPGTGNGYTF
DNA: TGCGCCAGCAGCCAAGTAGGACCCGGGACAGGGAATGGCTACACCTTC

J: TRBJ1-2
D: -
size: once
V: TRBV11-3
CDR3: CASSLDRRGYGYTF
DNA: TGTGCCAGCAGCTTAGATCGTCGGGGCTATGGCTACACCTTC

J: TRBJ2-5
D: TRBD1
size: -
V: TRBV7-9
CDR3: CASSDQNDRGGQETQYF
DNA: TGTGCCAGCAGCGACCAAAACGACAGGGGAGGCCAAGAGACCCAGTACTTC

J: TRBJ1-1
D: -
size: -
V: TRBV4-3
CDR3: CASSQASYRNTEAFF
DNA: TGCGCCAGCAGCCAAGCTAGCTACAGGAACACTGAAGCTTTCTTT

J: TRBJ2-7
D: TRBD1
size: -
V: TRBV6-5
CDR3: CASSLGQLYEQYF
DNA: TGTGCCAGCAGTCTGGGACAGCTCTACGAGCAGTACTTC

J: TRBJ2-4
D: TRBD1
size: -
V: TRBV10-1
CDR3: CASSAGTENIQYF
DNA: TGCGCCAGCAGCGCCGGGACAGAAAACATTCAGTACTTC

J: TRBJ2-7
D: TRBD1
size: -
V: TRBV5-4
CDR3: CASSSQGVAQHEQYF
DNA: TGTGCCAGCAGCTCTCAGGGGGTGGCCCAGCACGAGCAGTACTTC

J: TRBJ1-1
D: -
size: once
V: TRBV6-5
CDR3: CASLDRPNTEAFF
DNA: TGTGCCAGCCTAGACAGACCGAACACTGAAGCTTTCTTT

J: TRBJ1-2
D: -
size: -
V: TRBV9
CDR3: CASSNPTGTNYGYTF
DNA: TGTGCCAGCAGCAACCCGACAGGAACTAACTATGGCTACACCTTC

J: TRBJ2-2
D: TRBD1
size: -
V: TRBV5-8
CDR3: CASSSRGTGELGELFF
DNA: TGTGCCAGCAGCTCACGCGGGACAGGGGAGCTCGGGGAGCTGTTTTTT

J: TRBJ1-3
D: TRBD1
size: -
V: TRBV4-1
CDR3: CASSQDRGGQGTNTIYF
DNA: TGCGCCAGCAGCCAAGATCGTGGGGGACAGGGAACAAACACCATATATTTT

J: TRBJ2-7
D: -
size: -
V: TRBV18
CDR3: CASSPGQGGSYEQYF
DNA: TGTGCCAGCTCACCCGGGCAGGGGGGCTCCTACGAGCAGTACTTC

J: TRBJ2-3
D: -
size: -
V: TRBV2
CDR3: CASRGATQYF
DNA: TGTGCCAGCCGGGGGGCTACGCAGTATTTT

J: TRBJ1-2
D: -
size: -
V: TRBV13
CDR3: CASSLGREVYGYTF
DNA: TGTGCCAGCAGCTTAGGCAGGGAGGTCTACGGCTACACCTTC

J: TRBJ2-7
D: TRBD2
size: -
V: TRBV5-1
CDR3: CASSLEGTSYYEQYF
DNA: TGCGCCAGCAGCTTGGAAGGGACTAGCTACTACGAGCAGTACTTC

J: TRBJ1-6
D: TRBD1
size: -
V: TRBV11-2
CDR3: CASSLGPGGDSPLHF
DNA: TGTGCCAGCAGCTTAGGGCCAGGGGGCGATTCACCCCTCCACTTT